This T cell receptor beta chain was found in a study of vaccination effects on CD4 cells after COVID-19 (dated by TCRdb to 2021 to 2024). Study-wide context: Each participant received two doses of an mRNA SARS-CoV-2 vaccine, either BNT162b2 or mRNA-1273. Pre-vaccine samples were drawn from a couple of convalescent patients 16 days and one week before the first dose, at 142 and 148 days after COVID-19 diagnosis. SARS-CoV-2 spike-specific CD4+ TCR repertoires were compared before and after mRNA vaccination in COVID-19 convalescent patients and in infection-naive vaccine recipients. The full study included over 8 COVID-19 convalescent patients and several SARS-CoV-2-naive healthy vaccine recipients. Cultures from other donors in the study were sequenced with the Oncomine TCR Beta short-read assay on an Illumina iSeq 100. Study-level results and caveats: Limitations of the study were the small number of convalescent patients and the absence of early post-infection timepoints. Among convalescent patients, the spike-reactive repertoire after vaccination was made up mainly of new vaccine-induced clones that were largely distinct from the clones induced by infection. Marked clonal contraction was observed in both infection-induced and vaccine-induced clones at late post-vaccination timepoints, consistent with waning T cell responses.

Library construction relied on the immunoSEQ multiplex PCR assay. DNA from the CD4+ T cells that had been cultured and isolated underwent TCR beta CDR3 sequencing. Turning to the authors' computational methods: Non-productive TCR sequences were removed and reads were trimmed to the CDR3 region, keeping CDR3s of at least 7 amino acids. Antigen-specific clonotypes were identified using the MANAFEST web app by comparison of expansion in peptide wells against reference cultures. To be called positive, a clone needed expansion at FDR<0.05 compared with the reference and with all other wells, an odds ratio greater than 5, and a frequency greater than 0.1% in two replicate wells. Cross-reactive clonotypes were defined as significantly expanded in SARS-CoV-2 spike wells and in at least one common cold coronavirus spike condition. Levenshtein distance calculated with the stringdist R package was used to assess CDR3 similarity, and unrooted trees were constructed with ape in R 3.6.1. TCRdb's version of the immuneACCESS table is confined to in-frame rearrangements and falls short of the full clone set. An unresolved V gene accounts for under half of the shortfall where checked; the remainder is of unknown origin. V, J and clone size are those of that table, while D and trimming were read from the DNA. The sample includes around 40,000 clones, with 65% to 70% observed a single time. Roughly 30% of the sample lies in the top ten.

In the ViraFEST assay, PBMC were stimulated with viral peptide pools, and TCR sequencing was then used to find antigen-specific CD4+ T cell clonotypes based on their expansion. After about 9 days of culture, CD4+ T cells were isolated with the EasySep CD4+ T cell isolation kit. Convalescent patients had PCR-confirmed SARS-CoV-2 infection between March and December 2020, before Alpha, Beta and Delta variants emerged in the United States. Over 1.5 million PBMC per well were cultured with approximately 10 ug/ml peptides in IMDM containing about 5% human AB serum, approximately 10 IU/ml IL-2 and gentamicin. Half of the culture medium was replaced with fresh IL-2-containing medium on days 3 and 7. Unless noted otherwise, every peptide stimulation condition was cultured in triplicate wells. PBMC were separated from whole blood using Ficoll-Paque Plus gradient centrifugation and were then either cryopreserved at -140C or used fresh. The QIAamp micro DNA kit was used to extract genomic DNA from the cultured CD4+ T cells.

With regard to this clone: What this receptor recognizes is not known. Base qualities are missing; no much larger clone stands one base away.

The CDR3 measures 12 amino acids from cysteine to phenylalanine. Of the read, only the CDR3 DNA is kept; its 36 bases are in frame from base 1. The germline V gene sets CDR1 to MGHRA and CDR2 to YSYEKL. V is pared back by 3 bases and J by 5 bases, with 8 bases lying between the germline termini. This sequence uses TRBV4-1 and TRBJ2-7; possibly the D gene is TRBD2, per 5 matching bases. The sample here was CD4+ T cells from PBMCs cultured with a peptide pool, taken before COVID-19 vaccination. The receptor's source is a human donor who had a prior SARS-CoV-2 infection. The CDR3 region: CASSHSGHEQYF. The nucleotide sequence reads TGCGCCAGCAGCCACAGCGGACACGAGCAGTACTTC.